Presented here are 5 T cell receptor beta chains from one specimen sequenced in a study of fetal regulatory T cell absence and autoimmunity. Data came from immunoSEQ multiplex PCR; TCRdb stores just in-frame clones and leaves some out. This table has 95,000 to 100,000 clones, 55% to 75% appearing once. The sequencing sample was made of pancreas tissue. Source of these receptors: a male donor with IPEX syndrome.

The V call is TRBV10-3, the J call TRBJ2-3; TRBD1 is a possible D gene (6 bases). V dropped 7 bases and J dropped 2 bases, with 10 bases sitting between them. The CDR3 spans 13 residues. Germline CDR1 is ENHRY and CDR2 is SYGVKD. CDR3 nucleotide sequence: TGTGCCATCAAGGGGGACCCCACAGATACGCAGTATTTT. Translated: CAIKGDPTDTQYF.

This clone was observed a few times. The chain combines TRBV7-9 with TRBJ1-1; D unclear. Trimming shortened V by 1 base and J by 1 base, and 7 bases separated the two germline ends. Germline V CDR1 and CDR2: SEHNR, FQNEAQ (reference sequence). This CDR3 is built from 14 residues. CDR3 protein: CASSLGAENTEAFF. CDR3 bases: TGTGCCAGCAGCTTAGGGGCAGAGAACACTGAAGCTTTCTTT.

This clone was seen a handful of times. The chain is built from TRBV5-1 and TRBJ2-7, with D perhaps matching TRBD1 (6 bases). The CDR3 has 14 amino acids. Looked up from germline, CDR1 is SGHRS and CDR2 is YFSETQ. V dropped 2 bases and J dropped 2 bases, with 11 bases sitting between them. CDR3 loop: CASSFFRGTYEQYF. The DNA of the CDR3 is TGCGCCAGCAGCTTCTTCAGGGGCACCTACGAGCAGTACTTC.

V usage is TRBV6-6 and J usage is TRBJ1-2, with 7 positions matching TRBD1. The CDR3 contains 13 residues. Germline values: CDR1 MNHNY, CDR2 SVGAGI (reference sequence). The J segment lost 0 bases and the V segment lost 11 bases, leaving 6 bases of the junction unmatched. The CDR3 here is CAGRDRTNYGYTF. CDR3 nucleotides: TGTGCCGGACGGGACAGAACTAACTATGGCTACACCTTC.

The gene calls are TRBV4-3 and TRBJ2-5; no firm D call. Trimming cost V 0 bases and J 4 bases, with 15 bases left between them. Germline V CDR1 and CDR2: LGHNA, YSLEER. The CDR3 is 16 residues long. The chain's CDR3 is CASSQDLGRWGETQYF. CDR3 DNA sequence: TGCGCCAGCAGCCAAGATCTAGGCAGGTGGGGAGAGACCCAGTACTTC.